The entry that follows covers one T cell receptor beta chain sequence. This specimen belongs to a study of control samples from healthy donors and cancer patients. The germline gives CDR1 SNHLY, CDR2 FYNNEI. There are 14 residues in the CDR3. With V trimmed by 6 bases and J by 11 bases, 10 bases remained unmatched. Assay used: immunoSEQ multiplex PCR; TCRdb lists only in-frame clones, some missing. In the table there are 190,000 or so clones, 85% to 95% of which are singletons. V usage is TRBV2 and J usage is TRBJ1-6; 7 nucleotides line up with TRBD1. Sequencing used blood. The TCR originated in a young man in good health. The CDR3: CASRDTPTGTPLHF. As DNA, the CDR3 is TGTGCCAGCAGGGACACCCCGACAGGGACACCCCTCCACTTT.